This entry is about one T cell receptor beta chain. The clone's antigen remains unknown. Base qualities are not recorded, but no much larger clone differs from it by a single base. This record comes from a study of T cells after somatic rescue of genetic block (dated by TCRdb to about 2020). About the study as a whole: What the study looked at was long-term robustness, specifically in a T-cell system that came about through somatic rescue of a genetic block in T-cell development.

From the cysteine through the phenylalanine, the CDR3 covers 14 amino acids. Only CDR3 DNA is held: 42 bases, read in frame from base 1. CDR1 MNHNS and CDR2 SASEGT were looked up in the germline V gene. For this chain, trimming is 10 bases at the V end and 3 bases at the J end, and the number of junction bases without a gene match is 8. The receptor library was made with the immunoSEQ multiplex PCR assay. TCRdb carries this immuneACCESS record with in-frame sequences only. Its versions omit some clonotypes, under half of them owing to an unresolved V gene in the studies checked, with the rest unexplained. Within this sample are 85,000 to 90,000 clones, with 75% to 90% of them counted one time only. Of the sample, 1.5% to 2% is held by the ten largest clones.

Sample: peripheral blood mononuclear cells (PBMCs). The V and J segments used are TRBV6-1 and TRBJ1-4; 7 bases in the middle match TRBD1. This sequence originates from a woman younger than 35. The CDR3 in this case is CANSNRGANEKLFF. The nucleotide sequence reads TGTGCCAATAGTAACAGGGGTGCTAATGAAAAACTGTTTTTT.